This TCR beta chain was sequenced for a study of CD8+CD57+ T cells in acquired aplastic anemia. The V gene's germline CDR1 is KGHSH and CDR2 LQKENI. The CDR3 loop spans 16 amino acids. With V trimmed by 3 bases and J by 5 bases, 10 bases remained unmatched. It was genomic DNA that served as the template for profiling TCR beta VDJ and CDR3. TCRdb re-derived calls from the reads in MiXCR, one entry per CDR3 protein. The data contain about 190,000 distinct CDR3 sequences, less than 65% of them singletons. A few counts support this clonotype. The TCR originated in a human donor with severe aplastic anemia or a healthy control (not recorded which). The specimen was sorted CD4+, CD8+, or CD8+CD57+ T cells (not recorded which) from PBMCs. The chain recombines TRBV18 with TRBJ2-3, with TRBD1 matching over 8 bases. The CDR3 DNA sequence: TGTGCCAGCTCACCGTCCAAGGACAGGGTAATAGATACGCAGTATTTT. Translated: CASSPSKDRVIDTQYF.